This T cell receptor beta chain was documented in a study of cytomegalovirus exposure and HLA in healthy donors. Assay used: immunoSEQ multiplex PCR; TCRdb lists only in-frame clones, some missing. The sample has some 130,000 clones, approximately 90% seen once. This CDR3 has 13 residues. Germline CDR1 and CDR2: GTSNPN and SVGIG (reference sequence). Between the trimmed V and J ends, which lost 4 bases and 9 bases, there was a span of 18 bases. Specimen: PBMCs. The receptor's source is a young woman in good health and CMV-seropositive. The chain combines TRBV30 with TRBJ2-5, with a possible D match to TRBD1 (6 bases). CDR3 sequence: CAWTGTTRGAQYF. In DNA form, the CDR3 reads TGTGCCTGGACCGGGACAACCCGTGGGGCCCAGTACTTC. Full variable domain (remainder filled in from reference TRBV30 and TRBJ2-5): SQTIHQWPATLVQPVGSPLSLECTVEGTSNPNLYWYRQAAGRGLQLLFYSVGIGQISSEVPQNLSASRPQDRQFILSSKKLLLSDSGFYLCAWTGTTRGAQYFGPGTRLLVL.